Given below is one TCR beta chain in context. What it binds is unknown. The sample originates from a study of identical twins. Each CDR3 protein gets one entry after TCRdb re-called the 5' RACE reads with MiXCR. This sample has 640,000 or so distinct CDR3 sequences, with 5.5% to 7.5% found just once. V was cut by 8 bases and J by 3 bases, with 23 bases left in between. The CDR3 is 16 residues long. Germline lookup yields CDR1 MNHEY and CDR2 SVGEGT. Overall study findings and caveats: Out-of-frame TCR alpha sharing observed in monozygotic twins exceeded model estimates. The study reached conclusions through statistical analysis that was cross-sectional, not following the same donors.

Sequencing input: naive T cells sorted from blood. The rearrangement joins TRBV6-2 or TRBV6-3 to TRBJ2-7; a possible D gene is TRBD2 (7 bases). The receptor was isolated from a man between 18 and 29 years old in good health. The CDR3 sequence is CASALAGEGLYYEQYF. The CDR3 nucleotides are TGTGCCAGCGCCTTGGCAGGGGAGGGACTATACTACGAGCAGTACTTC.